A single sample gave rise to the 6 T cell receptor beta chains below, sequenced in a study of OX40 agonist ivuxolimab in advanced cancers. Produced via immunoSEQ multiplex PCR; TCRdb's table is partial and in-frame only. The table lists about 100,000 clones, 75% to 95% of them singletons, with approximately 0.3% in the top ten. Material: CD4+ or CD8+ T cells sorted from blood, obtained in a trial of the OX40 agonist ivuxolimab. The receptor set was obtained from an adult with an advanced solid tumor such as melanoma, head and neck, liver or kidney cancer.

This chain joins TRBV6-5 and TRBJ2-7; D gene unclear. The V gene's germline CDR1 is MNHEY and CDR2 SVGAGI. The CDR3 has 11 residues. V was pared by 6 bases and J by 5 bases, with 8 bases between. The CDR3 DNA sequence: TGTGCCAGCAGCTACGCCGACGAGCAGTACTTC. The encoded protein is CASSYADEQYF.

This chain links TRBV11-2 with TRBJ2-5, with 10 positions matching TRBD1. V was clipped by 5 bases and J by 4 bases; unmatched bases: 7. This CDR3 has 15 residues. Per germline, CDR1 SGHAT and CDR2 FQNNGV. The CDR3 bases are TGTGCCAGCAGCCCGACAGGGGGCCTAGGAGAGACCCAGTACTTC. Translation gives CASSPTGGLGETQYF.

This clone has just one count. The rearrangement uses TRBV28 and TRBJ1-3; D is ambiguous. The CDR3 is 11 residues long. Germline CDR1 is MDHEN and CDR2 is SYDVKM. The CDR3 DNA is TGTGCGACCTTGCGCGGAAACACCATATATTTT. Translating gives CATLRGNTIYF.

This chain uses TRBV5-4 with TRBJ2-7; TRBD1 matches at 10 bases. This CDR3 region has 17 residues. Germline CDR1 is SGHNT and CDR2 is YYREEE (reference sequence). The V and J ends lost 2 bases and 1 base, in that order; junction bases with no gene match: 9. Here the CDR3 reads CASSFTLRDRGSYEQYF. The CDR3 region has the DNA TGTGCCAGCAGCTTTACACTCCGGGACAGGGGTTCCTACGAGCAGTACTTC. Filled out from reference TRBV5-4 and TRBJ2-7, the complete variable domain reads ETGVTQSPTHLIKTRGQQVTLRCSSQSGHNTVSWYQQALGQGPQFIFQYYREEENGRGNFPPRFSGLQFPNYSSELNVNALELDDSALYLCASSFTLRDRGSYEQYFGPGTRLTVT.

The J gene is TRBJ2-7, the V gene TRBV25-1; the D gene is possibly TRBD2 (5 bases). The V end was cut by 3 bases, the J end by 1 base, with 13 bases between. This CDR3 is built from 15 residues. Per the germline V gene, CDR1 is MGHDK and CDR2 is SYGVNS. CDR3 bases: TGTGCCAGCAGTGACGCGGGCGGACCGTCCTACGAGCAGTACTTC. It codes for CASSDAGGPSYEQYF.

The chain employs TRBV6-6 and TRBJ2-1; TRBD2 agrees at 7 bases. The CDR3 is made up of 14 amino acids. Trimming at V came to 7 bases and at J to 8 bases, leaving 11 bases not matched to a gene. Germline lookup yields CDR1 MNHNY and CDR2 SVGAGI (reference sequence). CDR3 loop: CASTAGVLGDEQFF. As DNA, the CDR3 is TGTGCCAGCACGGCGGGAGTACTAGGGGATGAGCAGTTCTTC.